The 10 T cell receptor beta chains reported below all come from one sample, sequenced in a study of regulatory T cells in long-lasting Graves disease. Arm-PCR of CDR3 regions and iRepertoire HTBI primers were the basis on which TCR beta libraries were built. From the multiplex PCR reads, TCRdb called clonotypes with MiXCR, one entry per CDR3 protein. Among around 400,000 distinct CDR3 sequences listed, around a quarter were seen once. The time point is: persistent/refractory GD, antithyroid drugs over 5 years with positive TRAb. Researchers made the TCR library from RNA that was extracted from PBMCs. This specimen was peripheral blood mononuclear cells (PBMCs), taken when the disease was refractory, from a patient treated with antithyroid drugs. The origin of the receptors is a female donor with Graves disease.

In this sample, this clonotype turned up many times. The chain links TRBV28 to TRBJ1-5; D not resolved. The CDR3 length is 11 residues. V was shortened by 6 bases and J by 7 bases, with 7 bases between the two germline ends. Germline lookup yields CDR1 MDHEN and CDR2 SYDVKM. CDR3 region: CASSRLQPQHF. The CDR3 DNA sequence: TGTGCCAGCAGCCGTCTGCAGCCCCAGCATTTT.

This clonotype was seen ten or more times. The rearrangement links TRBV11-1 to TRBJ2-1; D is uncertain. The CDR3 is made up of 15 amino acids. Trimming left V 0 bases short and J 0 bases short, with 6 bases between. Germline V lookup: CDR1 SGHAT, CDR2 FQDESV (reference sequence). In nucleotides, the CDR3 is TGTGCCAGCAGCTTAGCGCCTAGCTCCTACAATGAGCAGTTCTTC. This gives the protein CASSLAPSSYNEQFF.

The chain recombines TRBV7-2 with TRBJ1-1, with 10 bases fitting TRBD1. The CDR3 length is 14 residues. After removal of 5 bases from V and 3 bases from J, the junction contained 3 bases not matched to a gene. Germline values: CDR1 SGHTA, CDR2 FQGNSA. As DNA, the CDR3 is TGTGCCAGCAGCCGACAGGGGGCCGACACTGAAGCTTTCTTT. Translation gives CASSRQGADTEAFF.

There are a few counts of this clonotype. The rearrangement joins TRBV20-1 to TRBJ2-7; 9 bases line up with TRBD2. V trimming: 1 base; J trimming: 4 bases; junction bases outside the gene matches: 5. The CDR3 spans 14 residues. Germline V gives CDR1 DFQATT, CDR2 SNEGSKA (reference sequence). The CDR3 sequence: CSARGAGGGYEQYF. CDR3 nucleotide sequence: TGCAGTGCTAGAGGCGCGGGAGGGGGATACGAGCAGTACTTC.

This rearrangement joins TRBV19 to TRBJ2-6; 16 bases fit TRBD2. The CDR3 sequence is 19 residues long. Unmatched junction bases numbered 5, after V lost 4 bases and J lost 2 bases. The germline V gene has CDR1 LNHDA and CDR2 SQIVND (reference sequence). CDR3 DNA: TGTGCCAGTAGTACGGGACTAGCGGGAGGGCCCCCTGGGGCCAACGTCCTGACTTTC. As protein: CASSTGLAGGPPGANVLTF.

The chain couples TRBV9 to TRBJ2-2; 8 nucleotides line up with TRBD2. The CDR3 is 16 amino acids. Per the germline V gene, CDR1 is SGDLS and CDR2 is YYNGEE. Unmatched junction bases numbered 7, after V lost 0 bases and J lost 6 bases. The CDR3 DNA reads as TGTGCCAGCAGCGTAGGAGCGGGAGAATCCCCCGGGGAGCTGTTTTTT. It specifies CASSVGAGESPGELFF.

This clonotype was picked up a small number of times. This chain connects TRBV27 to TRBJ2-3; D is tentatively TRBD1 or TRBD2 (5 bases each). Germline V gene data show CDR1 as MNHEY and CDR2 as SMNVEV (reference sequence). The CDR3 runs to 16 residues. Trimming removed 5 bases at V and 4 bases at J, with 19 bases between. The CDR3 here is CASSPRSGSRADTQYF. Here the CDR3 DNA reads TGTGCCAGCAGTCCCAGAAGTGGGAGCAGGGCAGATACGCAGTATTTT.

To note about this clonotype: A clone one base away is much larger, so this may be a read error. The chain has TRBV6-1 and TRBJ2-7; 9 nucleotides align to TRBD1. CDR3 length equals 15 residues. Germline V gene sequence: CDR1 MNHNS, CDR2 SASEGT. The junction had 9 bases not matched to a gene; V was cut back by 4 bases and J by 5 bases. The CDR3 coding sequence is TGTGCCAGCAGTGGCCCCGGGACAGGGCCCCACGAGCAGTACTTC. Translation gives CASSGPGTGPHEQYF.

A few counts support this clonotype. The rearrangement joins TRBV13 to TRBJ2-7; 10 bases are shared with TRBD2. V dropped 3 bases and J dropped 4; count of bases not matched to a gene: 9. CDR1 is PRHDT and CDR2 is FYEKMQ in the germline V gene (reference sequence). The length of the CDR3 is 16 residues. Here the CDR3 DNA reads TGTGCCAGCAGCTTCTCAGCGGGAGGGCAACGATACGAGCAGTACTTC. Translating it yields CASSFSAGGQRYEQYF.

This sequence joins TRBV20-1 and TRBJ2-2; no firm D call. V dropped 7 bases and J dropped 2 bases, with 8 bases sitting between them. The germline V gene encodes CDR1 DFQATT and CDR2 SNEGSKA (reference sequence). This CDR3 has 12 residues. The CDR3 DNA reads TGCAGTGAAATGGGAAACACCGGGGAGCTGTTTTTT. It translates to CSEMGNTGELFF.